This entry describes one TCR beta chain. The V and J ends lost 4 bases and 0 bases, in that order; junction bases with no gene match: 3. The CDR3 totals 15 residues. Germline V gene sequence: CDR1 ENHRY, CDR2 SYGVKD. This specimen comes from a study of regulatory dendritic cells for organ transplantation. Data came from immunoSEQ multiplex PCR; TCRdb stores just in-frame clones and leaves some out. The sample lists under 30,000 clones, over 60% occurring once. The sequencing input was memory CD4+ T cells from blood. Subset reported: CD45RO+ memory T cells. V is TRBV10-3 and J is TRBJ2-3, with 8 bases identical to TRBD2. The TCR originated in a human donor in good health. CDR3 protein: CAISGPSGSTDTQYF. Written as DNA, the CDR3 is TGTGCCATCAGTGGGCCTAGCGGGAGCACAGATACGCAGTATTTT.